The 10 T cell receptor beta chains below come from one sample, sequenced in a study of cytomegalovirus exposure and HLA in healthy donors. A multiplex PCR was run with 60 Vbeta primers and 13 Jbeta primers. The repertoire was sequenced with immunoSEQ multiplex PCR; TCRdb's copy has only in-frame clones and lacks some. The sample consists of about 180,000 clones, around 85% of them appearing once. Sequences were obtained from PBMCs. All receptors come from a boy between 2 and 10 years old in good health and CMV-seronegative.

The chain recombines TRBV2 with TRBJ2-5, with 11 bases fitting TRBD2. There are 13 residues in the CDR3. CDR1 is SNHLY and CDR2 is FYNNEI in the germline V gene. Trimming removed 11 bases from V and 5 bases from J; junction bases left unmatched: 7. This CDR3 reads CAALAGAGETQYF. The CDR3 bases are TGTGCCGCACTAGCGGGGGCAGGGGAGACCCAGTACTTC.

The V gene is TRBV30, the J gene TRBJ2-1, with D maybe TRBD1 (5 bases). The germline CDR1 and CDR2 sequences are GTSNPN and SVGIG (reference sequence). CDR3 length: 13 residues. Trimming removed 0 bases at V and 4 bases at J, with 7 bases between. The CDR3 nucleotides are TGTGCCTGGAGTGTAAACAGGTACAATGAGCAGTTCTTC. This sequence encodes CAWSVNRYNEQFF.

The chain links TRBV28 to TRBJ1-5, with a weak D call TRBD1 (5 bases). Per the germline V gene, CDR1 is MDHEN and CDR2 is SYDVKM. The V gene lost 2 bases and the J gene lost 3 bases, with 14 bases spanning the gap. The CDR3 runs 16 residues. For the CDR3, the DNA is TGTGCCAGCAGTTTAGCGGGGCAGGCGATCAATCAGCCCCAGCATTTT. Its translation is CASSLAGQAINQPQHF.

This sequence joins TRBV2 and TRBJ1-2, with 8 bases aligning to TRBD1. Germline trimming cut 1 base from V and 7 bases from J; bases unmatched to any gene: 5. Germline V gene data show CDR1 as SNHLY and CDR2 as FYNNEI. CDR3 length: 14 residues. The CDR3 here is CASSEGGQGGGYTF. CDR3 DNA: TGTGCCAGCAGTGAAGGAGGACAGGGTGGTGGCTACACCTTC.

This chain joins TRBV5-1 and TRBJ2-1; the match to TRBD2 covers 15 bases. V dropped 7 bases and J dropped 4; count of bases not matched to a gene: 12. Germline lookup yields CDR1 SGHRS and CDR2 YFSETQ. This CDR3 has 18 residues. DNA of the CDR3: TGCGCCAGCGCACACTGGGGACTAGCGGGGGGAACATACAATGAGCAGTTCTTC. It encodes CASAHWGLAGGTYNEQFF.

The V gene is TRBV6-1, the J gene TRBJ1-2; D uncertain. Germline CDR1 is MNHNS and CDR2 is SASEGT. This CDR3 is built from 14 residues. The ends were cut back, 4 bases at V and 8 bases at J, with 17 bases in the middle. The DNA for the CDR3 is TGTGCCAGCAGTGCCGGATGGGCAAGGCGAGGCTACACCTTC. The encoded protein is CASSAGWARRGYTF.

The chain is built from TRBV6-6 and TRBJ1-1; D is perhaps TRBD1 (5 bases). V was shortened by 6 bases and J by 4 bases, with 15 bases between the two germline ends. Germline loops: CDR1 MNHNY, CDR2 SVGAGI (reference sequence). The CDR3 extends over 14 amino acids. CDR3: CASSLDTKGTEAFF. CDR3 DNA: TGTGCCAGCAGCCTGGACACCAAGGGCACTGAAGCTTTCTTT.

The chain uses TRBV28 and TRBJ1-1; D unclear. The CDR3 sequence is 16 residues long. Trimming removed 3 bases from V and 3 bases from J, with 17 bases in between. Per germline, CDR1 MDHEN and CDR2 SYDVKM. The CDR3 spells CASSFAVRWGDTEAFF. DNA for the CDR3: TGTGCCAGCAGTTTCGCCGTAAGGTGGGGAGACACTGAAGCTTTCTTT.

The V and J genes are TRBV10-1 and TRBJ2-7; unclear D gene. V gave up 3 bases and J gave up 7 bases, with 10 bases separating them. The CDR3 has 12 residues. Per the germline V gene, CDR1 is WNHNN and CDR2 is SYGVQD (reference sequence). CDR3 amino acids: CASSDNLGEQYV. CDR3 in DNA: TGCGCCAGCAGTGATAACCTAGGTGAGCAGTACGTC.

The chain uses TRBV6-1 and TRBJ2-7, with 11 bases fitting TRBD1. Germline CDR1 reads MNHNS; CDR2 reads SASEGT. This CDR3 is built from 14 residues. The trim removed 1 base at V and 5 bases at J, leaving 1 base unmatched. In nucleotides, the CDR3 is TGTGCCAGCAGTGAAGGGACAGGGGGCGACGAGCAGTACGTC. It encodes CASSEGTGGDEQYV.